Shown below are 26 T cell receptor beta chains from a single sample sequenced in a study of cytomegalovirus exposure and HLA in healthy donors. It was with 60 Vbeta and 13 Jbeta primers that the PCR ran. Assay used: immunoSEQ multiplex PCR; TCRdb lists only in-frame clones, some missing. The sample holds roughly 120,000 clones, roughly 69% seen once. Sequencing was done on a sample of PBMCs. The receptors stem from a woman in her twenties or thirties in good health and CMV-seronegative.

The chain is built from TRBV4-3 and TRBJ2-3; a weak D match, TRBD1 (6 bases). Trimming pared 4 bases from V and 3 bases from J, leaving 17 bases between. This CDR3 is 16 amino acids long. Germline loops: CDR1 LGHNA, CDR2 YSLEER. The CDR3 sequence: CASSRSRAGVTDTQYF. CDR3 bases: TGCGCCAGCAGCCGAAGTAGGGCAGGGGTTACAGATACGCAGTATTTT.

The rearrangement links TRBV7-8 to TRBJ2-1, with D maybe TRBD2 (6 bases). Trimming stripped 0 bases from V and 3 bases from J, with 9 bases between. Germline lookup yields CDR1 SGHVS and CDR2 FQNEAQ. The CDR3 has 15 residues. CDR3 protein: CASSLASGIYNEQFF. The CDR3 DNA sequence: TGTGCCAGCAGCTTAGCTAGCGGAATCTACAATGAGCAGTTCTTC.

This clone has just a few counts. The V and J genes are TRBV28 and TRBJ2-7, with a possible D match to TRBD1 (5 bases). The CDR3 covers 13 residues. In germline, CDR1 is MDHEN, CDR2 SYDVKM. Trimming cost V 6 bases and J 0 bases, with 9 bases left between them. CDR3 DNA sequence: TGTGCCAGCAGGACAGTTTACTCCTACGAGCAGTACTTC. Protein sequence: CASRTVYSYEQYF. Based on the CDR3 plus reference TRBV28 and TRBJ2-7, the full variable domain is DVKVTQSSRYLVKRTGEKVFLECVQDMDHENMFWYRQDPGLGLRLIYFSYDVKMKEKGDIPEGYSVSREKKERFSLILESASTNQTSMYLCASRTVYSYEQYFGPGTRLTVT.

The genes are TRBV7-9 and TRBJ1-3; 8 positions match TRBD1. Germline V gives CDR1 SEHNR, CDR2 FQNEAQ (reference sequence). CDR3 length: 16 amino acids. Trimming at V came to 1 base and at J to 6 bases, leaving 8 bases not matched to a gene. CDR3 sequence (DNA): TGTGCCAGCAGCTTAGATACAGGGGGACCTGTAAACACCATATATTTT. Its translation: CASSLDTGGPVNTIYF. The full variable domain, its missing parts supplied by reference TRBV7-9 and TRBJ1-3, is DTGVSQNPRHKITKRGQNVTFRCDPISEHNRLYWYRQTLGQGPEFLTYFQNEAQLEKSRLLSDRFSAERPKGSFSTLEIQRTEQGDSAMYLCASSLDTGGPVNTIYFGEGSWLTVV.

The rearrangement links TRBV29-1 to TRBJ2-1, with TRBD1 as a possible D gene (5 bases). From germline, CDR1 is SQVTM and CDR2 ANQGSEA. This CDR3 is 12 amino acids long. V was clipped by 2 bases and J by 6 bases, with 8 bases between them. Here the CDR3 DNA reads TGCAGCGTTGAAAAGGGGCCCAATGAGCAGTTCTTC. Its translation: CSVEKGPNEQFF.

The chain couples TRBV6-6 to TRBJ1-5; D possibly corresponds to TRBD1 (6 bases). The CDR3 spans 14 residues. Germline V lookup: CDR1 MNHNY, CDR2 SVGAGI (reference sequence). Trimming pared 10 bases from V and 3 bases from J, leaving 16 bases between. The CDR3 region is CATGGQGYNQPQHF. The CDR3 DNA is TGTGCCACCGGGGGGCAGGGATACAATCAGCCCCAGCATTTT.

The chain carries TRBV6-5 and TRBJ2-7; a weak D match, TRBD2 (5 bases). Germline V gene lookup returns CDR1 MNHEY and CDR2 SVGAGI. This CDR3 contains 15 residues. The ends were cut back, 1 base at V and 2 bases at J, with 12 bases in the middle. In DNA, the CDR3 is TGTGCCAGCAGTTACTGGGAGTCCGGCACCTACGAGCAGTACTTC. It translates to CASSYWESGTYEQYF.

This clone turned up a few times. The chain couples TRBV28 to TRBJ2-7; D may be TRBD1 (6 bases). The V and J ends lost 5 bases and 6 bases respectively, with 23 bases between them. In germline, CDR1 is MDHEN, CDR2 SYDVKM. The CDR3 runs to 16 residues. DNA for the CDR3: TGTGCCAGCAGTCGCCCCCAGGGGATGGAGGCGTCCGAGCAGTACTTC. It translates to CASSRPQGMEASEQYF.

Concerning this clone itself: Other DNA sequences in the sample encode the same CDR3. The chain uses TRBV9 and TRBJ2-3; perhaps TRBD2 as D (5 bases). This CDR3 has 15 residues. Germline CDR1 reads SGDLS; CDR2 reads YYNGEE. Trimming took off 0 bases at V and 0 bases at J, with 8 bases between the two ends. CDR3 loop: CASSVVAGSTDTQYF. In nucleotides, the CDR3 is TGTGCCAGCAGCGTAGTCGCGGGTAGCACAGATACGCAGTATTTT. The full variable domain, completed using reference TRBV9 and TRBJ2-3, is DSGVTQTPKHLITATGQRVTLRCSPRSGDLSVYWYQQSLDQGLQFLIQYYNGEERAKGNILERFSAQQFPDLHSELNLSSLELGDSALYFCASSVVAGSTDTQYFGPGTRLTVL.

This clone occurred a few times. The chain couples TRBV25-1 to TRBJ2-3, with 9 bases matching TRBD2. Germline trimming cut 3 bases from V and 3 bases from J; bases unmatched to any gene: 7. The CDR3 is made up of 16 amino acids. Germline-derived CDR1 and CDR2 are MGHDK and SYGVNS. The CDR3, as DNA: TGTGCCAGCAGTGAGTGGCTAGCGGGAATGACAGATACGCAGTATTTT. As protein: CASSEWLAGMTDTQYF.

This clone appeared once. The chain recombines TRBV5-1 with TRBJ1-2; 8 bases are a match to TRBD1. V gave up 6 bases and J gave up 7 bases; unmatched junction bases: 8. The CDR3 contains 13 residues. CDR1 and CDR2 (germline): SGHRS, YFSETQ. This CDR3 is CASNPGGQGGYTF. The CDR3 bases are TGCGCCAGCAACCCGGGCGGACAGGGTGGCTACACCTTC.

This clone was picked up a small number of times. The chain couples TRBV2 to TRBJ2-7; D is possibly TRBD2 (5 bases). Per germline, CDR1 SNHLY and CDR2 FYNNEI. With 5 bases removed from V and 4 bases from J, the gap between germline ends came to 12 bases. This CDR3 contains 13 residues. DNA for the CDR3: TGTGCCAGCAGTAACGGGTTAGCGTACGAGCAGTACTTC. Translation: CASSNGLAYEQYF.

J is TRBJ2-7 and V is TRBV7-2; the match to TRBD2 covers 8 bases. Germline V gene lookup returns CDR1 SGHTA and CDR2 FQGNSA. J lost 0 bases, V lost 5 bases, and 6 bases had no gene match. The CDR3 covers 15 residues. CDR3 sequence: CASSVSGSDSYEQYF. CDR3 nucleotides: TGTGCCAGCAGCGTAAGCGGGAGCGACTCCTACGAGCAGTACTTC.

DNA for the CDR3: TGTGCCATCAGTGACGGGACTAGTCGCGAGACCCAGTACTTC. This encodes CAISDGTSRETQYF. The chain carries TRBV10-3 and TRBJ2-5; 8 nucleotides agree with TRBD2. The CDR3 extends over 14 amino acids. The germline gives CDR1 ENHRY, CDR2 SYGVKD. The V gene end was trimmed by 3 bases and the J gene end by 5 bases; junction bases not matched to a gene: 5.

The chain carries TRBV5-8 and TRBJ2-7, with D tentatively TRBD1 (5 bases). The germline V gene has CDR1 SGHTS and CDR2 YDEGEE. V dropped 4 bases and J dropped 3 bases, with 14 bases sitting between them. The CDR3 sequence is 14 residues long. The CDR3 spells CASSTVGHDYEQYF. The CDR3 nucleotides read TGTGCCAGCAGCACCGTTGGACATGACTACGAGCAGTACTTC.

The V gene is TRBV7-9, the J gene TRBJ2-3, with 11 nucleotides matching TRBD2. The CDR3 runs 16 residues. J lost 2 bases, V lost 5 bases, and 6 bases had no gene match. The germline CDR1 and CDR2 sequences are SEHNR and FQNEAQ (reference sequence). For the CDR3, the DNA is TGTGCCAGCAGCCCCGGGACTAGCGGATACACAGATACGCAGTATTTT. It encodes CASSPGTSGYTDTQYF.

The DNA of the CDR3 is TGTGCCAGCAGCTATAGCGGGGTCGGCACAGATACGCAGTATTTT. Translating gives CASSYSGVGTDTQYF. This chain joins TRBV28 and TRBJ2-3; 8 positions agree with TRBD2. There are 15 residues in the CDR3. Germline lookup yields CDR1 MDHEN and CDR2 SYDVKM. V shed 6 bases and J 1 base; nucleotides not matched to a gene: 6.

This clone was counted once. The rearrangement joins TRBV5-6 to TRBJ2-1; 9 nucleotides align to TRBD2. Germline V CDR1 and CDR2: SGHDT, YYEEEE. Trimming at V came to 4 bases and at J to 6 bases, leaving 17 bases not matched to a gene. CDR3 length: 18 amino acids. CDR3 residues: CASSPGGGSGRDPNEQFF. The CDR3 DNA is TGTGCCAGCAGCCCTGGGGGGGGTAGCGGGAGAGATCCCAATGAGCAGTTCTTC.

This clone occurred a few times. The chain links TRBV6-1 to TRBJ2-7; D is perhaps TRBD2 (5 bases). Trimming pared 3 bases from V and 7 bases from J, leaving 19 bases between. The CDR3 spans 15 residues. CDR1 is MNHNS, CDR2 SASEGT, per germline. The CDR3 region has the DNA TGTGCCAGCAGTGACCAAGTAGTGGGAGCAGGTGAGCAGTACTTC. This gives the protein CASSDQVVGAGEQYF.

This clone was recorded a few times. V and J are TRBV15 and TRBJ2-7; weak D call: TRBD1 (6 bases). Trimming cost V 3 bases and J 0 bases, with 9 bases left between them. CDR3 length equals 14 residues. Germline assignment: CDR1 LNHNV and CDR2 YYDKDF (reference sequence). In DNA, the CDR3 is TGTGCCACCAGCAGTGAGGACAGCTCCTACGAGCAGTACTTC. Amino acid sequence: CATSSEDSSYEQYF.

This clone was picked up a small number of times. The gene calls are TRBV5-1 and TRBJ2-1; D is undetermined. Trimming took 0 bases from V and 2 from J, leaving 9 bases between them. There are 15 residues in the CDR3. Germline V lookup: CDR1 SGHRS, CDR2 YFSETQ. The CDR3 here is CASSLDSLAYNEQFF. Here the CDR3 DNA reads TGCGCCAGCAGCTTGGACAGCCTCGCCTACAATGAGCAGTTCTTC.

The CDR3 here is CASSLGGTSAETQYF. DNA of the CDR3: TGTGCCAGCAGTTTAGGGGGGACTAGCGCAGAGACCCAGTACTTC. This chain connects TRBV28 to TRBJ2-5, with 10 bases fitting TRBD2. Trimming cost V 2 bases and J 4 bases; bases outside gene matches: 4. CDR1 and CDR2 (germline): MDHEN, SYDVKM. This CDR3 is built from 15 residues.

The rearrangement joins TRBV9 to TRBJ2-3; D is perhaps TRBD1 (7 bases). The CDR3 is 15 residues long. Germline CDR1 and CDR2: SGDLS and YYNGEE. With 0 bases removed from V and 5 bases from J, the gap between germline ends came to 13 bases. Here the CDR3 DNA reads TGTGCCAGCAGCGTAGCTCCCAGGGGGGAAGATACGCAGTATTTT. This codes for CASSVAPRGEDTQYF.

The chain combines TRBV9 with TRBJ2-3; 8 nucleotides line up with TRBD1. The V and J ends lost 3 bases and 5 bases, in that order; junction bases with no gene match: 8. Germline V gene lookup returns CDR1 SGDLS and CDR2 YYNGEE. The CDR3 loop spans 15 amino acids. The CDR3 region is CASSAGTGSGDTQYF. The CDR3 DNA follows: TGTGCCAGCAGCGCCGGGACAGGCTCAGGAGATACGCAGTATTTT.

Only a few counts were recorded for this clone. In DNA, the CDR3 is TGTGCCACCAAGGGAGGCCTCTACTACGAGCAGTACTTC. It translates to CATKGGLYYEQYF. The chain employs TRBV28 and TRBJ2-7, with a tentative D call TRBD2 (6 bases). Between the trimmed V and J ends, which lost 10 bases and 3 bases, there was a span of 16 bases. This CDR3 region has 13 residues. The germline CDR1 and CDR2 sequences are MDHEN and SYDVKM.

The chain links TRBV11-2 to TRBJ2-5, with TRBD2 matching 12 bases. J lost 5 bases, V lost 5 bases, and 12 bases had no gene match. The germline gives CDR1 SGHAT, CDR2 FQNNGV. CDR3 length: 17 residues. CDR3 amino acids: CASSPTPSGRARETQYF. The CDR3 nucleotides read TGTGCCAGCAGCCCAACCCCTAGCGGGAGGGCAAGGGAGACCCAGTACTTC.